These T cell receptor beta chains were read from a single sample in a study of blood T cell repertoires in COVID-19. The method was immunoSEQ multiplex PCR; TCRdb's version includes in-frame clones alone and lacks a portion of them. The table lists 140,000 to 150,000 clones, over 70% of them singletons. The specimen sequenced was peripheral blood. These receptors originate from a man aged 50-60 years who had recovered from COVID-19. Both conserved end residues are part of each CDR3. The order of the fields is J gene, V gene, D gene, clone size, CDR3 DNA, CDR3 protein. D genes are given only for firm matches. Size is omitted from some rows. Given values are once, few, many or a class for expanded clones.

J gene: TRBJ2-2
V gene: TRBV6-5
D gene: TRBD1
clone size: .
CDR3 DNA: TGTGCCAGCAGGGCGACAGGGACCAACACCGGGGAGCTGTTTTTT
CDR3 protein: CASRATGTNTGELFF

J gene: TRBJ1-2
V gene: TRBV4-2
D gene: .
clone size: .
CDR3 DNA: TGTGCCAGCAGCCTGTCCCCGGGGAACCACAATGGCTACACCTTC
CDR3 protein: CASSLSPGNHNGYTF

J gene: TRBJ1-2
V gene: TRBV6-5
D gene: .
clone size: .
CDR3 DNA: TGTGCCAGCAGTTTTGGCGGACTCTATGGCTACACCTTC
CDR3 protein: CASSFGGLYGYTF

J gene: TRBJ2-1
V gene: TRBV18
D gene: .
clone size: .
CDR3 DNA: TGTGCCAGCTCACCTGGCTCGCTGTTCTACAATGAGCAGTTCTTC
CDR3 protein: CASSPGSLFYNEQFF

J gene: TRBJ2-3
V gene: TRBV5-1
D gene: TRBD1
clone size: .
CDR3 DNA: TGCGCCAGCAGCGGACCGGGACAGGGGGTGAATACGCAGTATTTT
CDR3 protein: CASSGPGQGVNTQYF

J gene: TRBJ2-2
V gene: TRBV13
D gene: .
clone size: .
CDR3 DNA: TGTGCCAGCAGCTCGACGATAGGAAGGTACAGGGTTGGGAAAAGCGCCGGGGAGCTGTTTTTT
CDR3 protein: CASSSTIGRYRVGKSAGELFF

J gene: TRBJ2-2
V gene: TRBV6-5
D gene: TRBD1
clone size: few
CDR3 DNA: TGTGCCAGCAGTCAGACAGGGGTTACCGGGGAGCTGTTTTTT
CDR3 protein: CASSQTGVTGELFF

J gene: TRBJ2-7
V gene: TRBV7-8
D gene: .
clone size: .
CDR3 DNA: TGTGCCAGCAGCTTAAGCAGGGCCGACTACGAGCAGTACTTC
CDR3 protein: CASSLSRADYEQYF

J gene: TRBJ2-7
V gene: TRBV6-1
D gene: .
clone size: .
CDR3 DNA: TGTGCCAGCAGTGATGGAGGCTACACCTACGAGCAGTACTTC
CDR3 protein: CASSDGGYTYEQYF

J gene: TRBJ1-3
V gene: TRBV7-6
D gene: TRBD1
clone size: .
CDR3 DNA: TGTGCCAGCAGCTACCGCCTCGGACAGGGGGCATCTGGAAACACCATATATTTT
CDR3 protein: CASSYRLGQGASGNTIYF

J gene: TRBJ2-1
V gene: TRBV9
D gene: .
clone size: once
CDR3 DNA: TGTGCCAGCAGCCTAGGGACTTCTTCCAATGAGCAGTTCTTC
CDR3 protein: CASSLGTSSNEQFF

J gene: TRBJ1-2
V gene: TRBV7-8
D gene: .
clone size: .
CDR3 DNA: TGTGCCAGCCGCCAGTTACGGGGGGCGACGGAATATGGCTACACCTTC
CDR3 protein: CASRQLRGATEYGYTF

J gene: TRBJ1-5
V gene: TRBV5-6
D gene: TRBD1
clone size: .
CDR3 DNA: TGTGCCAGCAGCTTTGGCACAGGGGAAAGCACTCAGCCCCAGCATTTT
CDR3 protein: CASSFGTGESTQPQHF

J gene: TRBJ2-2
V gene: TRBV18
D gene: .
clone size: .
CDR3 DNA: TGTGCCAGCTCACCGGGACAACTTAACACCGGGGAGCTGTTTTTT
CDR3 protein: CASSPGQLNTGELFF

J gene: TRBJ2-2
V gene: TRBV13
D gene: TRBD2
clone size: .
CDR3 DNA: TGTGCCAGCAGCCCAGGACTAGCGACCGGGGAGCTGTTTTTT
CDR3 protein: CASSPGLATGELFF

J gene: TRBJ1-4
V gene: TRBV7-9
D gene: .
clone size: .
CDR3 DNA: TGTGCCAGCAGCTTGGCAGGGAGGAATGAAAAACTGTTTTTT
CDR3 protein: CASSLAGRNEKLFF

J gene: TRBJ2-2
V gene: TRBV3-1/TRBV3-2
D gene: TRBD2
clone size: .
CDR3 DNA: TGTGCCAGCAGCCCGACTAGCGTCACCGGGGAGCTGTTTTTT
CDR3 protein: CASSPTSVTGELFF

J gene: TRBJ2-2
V gene: TRBV13
D gene: TRBD2
clone size: once
CDR3 DNA: TGTGCCAGCAGCCTAAACGGGGGGGGCACCGGGGAGCTGTTTTTT
CDR3 protein: CASSLNGGGTGELFF

J gene: TRBJ1-5
V gene: TRBV18
D gene: .
clone size: .
CDR3 DNA: TGTGCCAGCTCACCACCGGGGCAGGCTCCAACCCAGCATTTT
CDR3 protein: CASSPPGQAPTQHF

J gene: TRBJ1-5
V gene: TRBV19
D gene: .
clone size: .
CDR3 DNA: TGTGCCAGTAGTATTGAGGGAATCAATAGCAATCAGCCCCAGCATTTT
CDR3 protein: CASSIEGINSNQPQHF

J gene: TRBJ1-4
V gene: TRBV11-3
D gene: .
clone size: .
CDR3 DNA: TGTGCCAGCAGCTCCGGGAAGGTGGGGACTAATGAAAAACTGTTTTTT
CDR3 protein: CASSSGKVGTNEKLFF

J gene: TRBJ1-2
V gene: TRBV19
D gene: .
clone size: .
CDR3 DNA: TGTGCCAGTAGTAACCGGGACTTGTGGGGCTACACCTTC
CDR3 protein: CASSNRDLWGYTF

J gene: TRBJ1-5
V gene: TRBV6-1
D gene: TRBD1
clone size: .
CDR3 DNA: TGTGCCAGCAGTGAAGGGAGGACAGGTAATCAGCCCCAGCATTTT
CDR3 protein: CASSEGRTGNQPQHF

J gene: TRBJ2-1
V gene: TRBV2
D gene: TRBD1
clone size: .
CDR3 DNA: TGTGCCAGCAGTGAACTCGGGACAGGGGACAATGAGCAGTTCTTC
CDR3 protein: CASSELGTGDNEQFF

J gene: TRBJ2-5
V gene: TRBV7-2
D gene: TRBD1
clone size: .
CDR3 DNA: TGTGCCAGCAGCCCTCGACAGGGCTCAGAGACCCAGTACTTC
CDR3 protein: CASSPRQGSETQYF

J gene: TRBJ1-3
V gene: TRBV11-2
D gene: TRBD1
clone size: .
CDR3 DNA: TGTGCCAGCAGCACCCCGGACAGGGCTGGAAACACCATATATTTT
CDR3 protein: CASSTPDRAGNTIYF

J gene: TRBJ1-6
V gene: TRBV19
D gene: TRBD1
clone size: .
CDR3 DNA: TGTGCCAGTATGGACAGGCTTTATAATTCACCCCTCCACTTT
CDR3 protein: CASMDRLYNSPLHF

J gene: TRBJ1-2
V gene: TRBV6-5
D gene: .
clone size: .
CDR3 DNA: TGTGCCAGCAGTTACTCGAACCGGAACTATGGCTACACCTTC
CDR3 protein: CASSYSNRNYGYTF

J gene: TRBJ2-1
V gene: TRBV29-1
D gene: .
clone size: .
CDR3 DNA: TGCAGCGCCCCCGACACGTACTCCTACAATGAGCAGTTCTTC
CDR3 protein: CSAPDTYSYNEQFF

J gene: TRBJ2-7
V gene: TRBV6-2/TRBV6-3
D gene: TRBD2
clone size: .
CDR3 DNA: TGTGCCAGCAGTCCCAGAACCTCTAGCGGGGGTTACTCCTACGAGCAGTACTTC
CDR3 protein: CASSPRTSSGGYSYEQYF

J gene: TRBJ2-1
V gene: TRBV3-1/TRBV3-2
D gene: TRBD2
clone size: once
CDR3 DNA: TGTGCCAGCAGCCAAGATCGGGGTAGCGGGGAATACAATGAGCAGTTCTTC
CDR3 protein: CASSQDRGSGEYNEQFF

J gene: TRBJ1-2
V gene: TRBV5-4
D gene: TRBD1
clone size: .
CDR3 DNA: TGTGCCAGCAGCTTCGACAGGGGCGAGCTTGGCTACACCTTC
CDR3 protein: CASSFDRGELGYTF

J gene: TRBJ1-2
V gene: TRBV4-3
D gene: TRBD1
clone size: .
CDR3 DNA: TGCGCCAGCAGCCAAGGGGACAGGGGGCACTATGGCTACACCTTC
CDR3 protein: CASSQGDRGHYGYTF

J gene: TRBJ1-1
V gene: TRBV6-5
D gene: .
clone size: .
CDR3 DNA: TGTGCCAGCAGTTACTCGAACAGGGTGGACACTGAAGCTTTCTTT
CDR3 protein: CASSYSNRVDTEAFF

J gene: TRBJ1-2
V gene: TRBV4-3
D gene: .
clone size: .
CDR3 DNA: TGCGCCAGCAGCCAAGACCTAGGATCATCCAACTATGGCTACACCTTC
CDR3 protein: CASSQDLGSSNYGYTF

J gene: TRBJ2-6
V gene: TRBV14
D gene: .
clone size: .
CDR3 DNA: TGTGCCAGCAGCCAAATACGGTCTGGGGCCAACGTCCTGACTTTC
CDR3 protein: CASSQIRSGANVLTF

J gene: TRBJ1-5
V gene: TRBV19
D gene: TRBD1
clone size: .
CDR3 DNA: TGTGCCAGTAGTTCGGGACAGGGTGGTCAGCCCCAGCATTTT
CDR3 protein: CASSSGQGGQPQHF

J gene: TRBJ1-3
V gene: TRBV19
D gene: TRBD1
clone size: .
CDR3 DNA: TGTGCCAGTAGTAGGGACAGAGAATCTGGAAACACCATATATTTT
CDR3 protein: CASSRDRESGNTIYF

J gene: TRBJ2-3
V gene: TRBV11-2
D gene: TRBD2
clone size: .
CDR3 DNA: TGTGCCAGCAGGAAGACTAGCGGGGGGGGAACTAGCACAGATACGCAGTATTTT
CDR3 protein: CASRKTSGGGTSTDTQYF

J gene: TRBJ2-3
V gene: TRBV29-1
D gene: TRBD2
clone size: .
CDR3 DNA: TGCAGCGTCCGCGGGGAGCGGGGATCAACAGATACGCAGTATTTT
CDR3 protein: CSVRGERGSTDTQYF

J gene: TRBJ2-3
V gene: TRBV9
D gene: TRBD2
clone size: .
CDR3 DNA: TGTGCCAGCAGCGACCGGCTAGCGGGGGGGCCGAGGGATACGCAGTATTTT
CDR3 protein: CASSDRLAGGPRDTQYF

J gene: TRBJ2-1
V gene: TRBV15
D gene: TRBD1
clone size: .
CDR3 DNA: TGTGCCACCAGCCGCCGAGGGGGCCCCAATGAGCAGTTCTTC
CDR3 protein: CATSRRGGPNEQFF

J gene: TRBJ2-7
V gene: TRBV5-4
D gene: TRBD2
clone size: .
CDR3 DNA: TGTGCCAGCAGCTTGGATGGCGGGGGGGCCTACGAGCAGTACTTC
CDR3 protein: CASSLDGGGAYEQYF

J gene: TRBJ2-5
V gene: TRBV6-2/TRBV6-3
D gene: .
clone size: many
CDR3 DNA: TGTGCCAGCAGCCCACCGGGACACGGACTCCTCCAAGAGACCCAGTACTTC
CDR3 protein: CASSPPGHGLLQETQYF

J gene: TRBJ1-2
V gene: TRBV5-5
D gene: .
clone size: .
CDR3 DNA: TGTGCCAGCAGCTTTAATTGGGGCGATGGCTACACCTTC
CDR3 protein: CASSFNWGDGYTF

J gene: TRBJ2-1
V gene: TRBV6-5
D gene: TRBD2
clone size: .
CDR3 DNA: TGTGCCAGCAGGGCCGGGACTAGCACCCATGAGCAGTTCTTC
CDR3 protein: CASRAGTSTHEQFF

J gene: TRBJ1-1
V gene: TRBV2
D gene: .
clone size: .
CDR3 DNA: TGTGCCAGCAGTGTGCGGGGGGACACTGAAGCTTTCTTT
CDR3 protein: CASSVRGDTEAFF

J gene: TRBJ2-5
V gene: TRBV10-2
D gene: TRBD2
clone size: .
CDR3 DNA: TGCGCCAGCAGTGAGTCGGGCGCCGGGACTAGCGCACAAGAGACCCAGTACTTC
CDR3 protein: CASSESGAGTSAQETQYF

J gene: TRBJ2-1
V gene: TRBV6-2/TRBV6-3
D gene: .
clone size: .
CDR3 DNA: TGTGCCAGCAGTTTTACGGACAGATTGTACAATGAGCAGTTCTTC
CDR3 protein: CASSFTDRLYNEQFF

J gene: TRBJ2-7
V gene: TRBV5-6
D gene: .
clone size: .
CDR3 DNA: TGTGCCAGCAGCTCCGGGGGGCCGTACGAGCAGTACTTC
CDR3 protein: CASSSGGPYEQYF

J gene: TRBJ2-7
V gene: TRBV3-1/TRBV3-2
D gene: TRBD1
clone size: .
CDR3 DNA: TGTGCCAGCAGCCAATACAGGGGTCCCTACGAGCAGTACTTC
CDR3 protein: CASSQYRGPYEQYF

J gene: TRBJ2-2
V gene: TRBV4-3
D gene: TRBD1
clone size: .
CDR3 DNA: TGCGCCAGCAGTCCCGGGACAGGTCCGTCCGGGGAGCTGTTTTTT
CDR3 protein: CASSPGTGPSGELFF

J gene: TRBJ1-2
V gene: TRBV21-1
D gene: .
clone size: .
CDR3 DNA: TGTGCCAGCAGCCTCAAGGAGGGATTGGGCTACACCTTC
CDR3 protein: CASSLKEGLGYTF

J gene: TRBJ1-1
V gene: TRBV12-3/TRBV12-4
D gene: .
clone size: .
CDR3 DNA: TGTGCCAGCAGTTGGGGGCGGAACACTGAAGCTTTCTTT
CDR3 protein: CASSWGRNTEAFF

J gene: TRBJ2-3
V gene: TRBV7-2
D gene: TRBD2
clone size: once
CDR3 DNA: TGTGCCAGCAGCTTAAAGGCTAGCGGGGGGGAGGATACGCAGTATTTT
CDR3 protein: CASSLKASGGEDTQYF

J gene: TRBJ1-2
V gene: TRBV5-1
D gene: TRBD1
clone size: .
CDR3 DNA: TGCGCCAGCAGCTTGGGGACAGGGGGATATGGCTACACCTTC
CDR3 protein: CASSLGTGGYGYTF

J gene: TRBJ2-2
V gene: TRBV18
D gene: .
clone size: .
CDR3 DNA: TGTGCCAGCTCACCATCGCGGGGGAACACCGGGGAGCTGTTTTTT
CDR3 protein: CASSPSRGNTGELFF

J gene: TRBJ2-1
V gene: TRBV4-3
D gene: TRBD2
clone size: .
CDR3 DNA: TGCGCCAGCAGCCAACTTACTAGCGGGGGGGCGCCCTACAATGAGCAGTTCTTC
CDR3 protein: CASSQLTSGGAPYNEQFF

J gene: TRBJ2-5
V gene: TRBV4-1
D gene: TRBD2
clone size: .
CDR3 DNA: TGCGCCAGCAGCCAAGAGCCCCCGGCCTTTCGGGCGGGGGGGCCAGGGGAGACCCAGTACTTC
CDR3 protein: CASSQEPPAFRAGGPGETQYF